The 15 T cell receptor beta chains in this list originate from one sample, sequenced in a study of blood T cell repertoires in COVID-19. Measured with immunoSEQ multiplex PCR; TCRdb has only the in-frame clones, and not every one. The sample has about 120,000 clones, over 75% seen once. Sequencing was performed on peripheral blood. Receptors were obtained from a man older than 75 with acute or convalescent COVID-19.

This clone was detected only once. This rearrangement joins TRBV9 to TRBJ2-7; 10 bases are a match to TRBD2. CDR1 is SGDLS and CDR2 is YYNGEE in the germline V gene. J was trimmed by 7 bases and V by 0 bases; bases with no gene match: 7. There are 15 residues in the CDR3. The CDR3 loop reads CASSVGTSGAWEQYF. The CDR3 DNA reads as TGTGCCAGCAGCGTAGGTACTAGCGGGGCCTGGGAGCAGTACTTC.

The chain carries TRBV19 and TRBJ1-1; 8 nucleotides match TRBD1. The junction had 10 bases not matched to a gene; V was cut back by 6 bases and J by 4 bases. Germline V CDR1 and CDR2: LNHDA, SQIVND (reference sequence). The CDR3 extends over 15 amino acids. The CDR3 DNA reads as TGTGCCAGTAGAGGAATGGGACAGGCGGGCACTGAAGCTTTCTTT. Translating gives CASRGMGQAGTEAFF.

The chain employs TRBV6-6 and TRBJ2-3; weak D call: TRBD1 (6 bases). This CDR3 region has 14 residues. The germline CDR1 and CDR2 sequences are MNHNY and SVGAGI (reference sequence). Trimming took 2 bases from V and 2 from J, leaving 8 bases between them. The CDR3 loop reads CASSYGQPTDTQYF. The CDR3 DNA reads TGTGCCAGCAGTTACGGACAGCCCACAGATACGCAGTATTTT.

This chain joins TRBV6-2 or TRBV6-3 and TRBJ1-5; tentative D call: TRBD1 (6 bases). V was cut by 2 bases and J by 7 bases, with 12 bases left in between. Germline V CDR1 and CDR2: MNHEY, SVGEGT. CDR3 length: 14 amino acids. CDR3 DNA: TGTGCCAGCAGTTACACAGGGTATGGCCAGCCCCAGCATTTT. The encoded protein is CASSYTGYGQPQHF.

The chain combines TRBV6-2 or TRBV6-3 with TRBJ1-1; D is ambiguous. Germline CDR1 reads MNHEY; CDR2 reads SVGEGT. This CDR3 spans 11 amino acids. V was cut by 6 bases and J by 3 bases, with 5 bases left in between. Here the CDR3 reads CASSRDTEAFF. CDR3 nucleotides: TGTGCCAGCAGCCGCGACACTGAAGCTTTCTTT.

This chain joins TRBV11-2 and TRBJ2-3; D is possibly TRBD2 (5 bases). This CDR3 is built from 14 residues. The germline V gene has CDR1 SGHAT and CDR2 FQNNGV. V was shortened by 5 bases and J by 2 bases, with 11 bases between the two germline ends. DNA of the CDR3: TGTGCCAGCAGCCCAGGACTGTCCACAGATACGCAGTATTTT. Its translation: CASSPGLSTDTQYF.

This chain links TRBV18 with TRBJ2-5; D might be TRBD1 (6 bases). Germline V gives CDR1 KGHSH, CDR2 LQKENI. Trimming removed 6 bases at V and 3 bases at J, with 23 bases between. The CDR3 is made up of 17 amino acids. CDR3 region: CASSSLRDTTNKETQYF. The CDR3 DNA sequence: TGTGCCAGCTCGTCTCTCCGGGACACCACTAACAAAGAGACCCAGTACTTC.

This clone was found once. The sample contains more than one DNA sequence encoding this CDR3. The chain employs TRBV9 and TRBJ1-5, with 8 bases fitting TRBD1. The trim removed 4 bases at V and 2 bases at J, leaving 5 bases unmatched. The CDR3 extends over 15 amino acids. The germline V gene encodes CDR1 SGDLS and CDR2 YYNGEE. The CDR3 nucleotides read TGTGCCAGCAGCCCCGGACAGGGAGGCAATCAGCCCCAGCATTTT. Translated: CASSPGQGGNQPQHF.

The CDR3 bases are TGTGCCAGCAGCCCGAGGACTAGCGGAGGGGTTAGCTCCTACAATGAGCAGTTCTTC. It specifies CASSPRTSGGVSSYNEQFF. The chain is built from TRBV9 and TRBJ2-1; 10 bases align to TRBD2. With 4 bases clipped from V and 0 bases from J, the junction kept 13 bases outside the gene matches. The V gene's germline CDR1 is SGDLS and CDR2 YYNGEE. The CDR3 sequence is 19 residues long.

J is TRBJ1-6 and V is TRBV7-6, with TRBD1 matching 7 bases. Trimming cost V 5 bases and J 5 bases; bases outside gene matches: 9. This CDR3 is 16 amino acids long. Germline CDR1 is SGHVS and CDR2 is FNYEAQ. CDR3 amino acids: CASSQLGTANNSPLHF. The CDR3 region has the DNA TGTGCCAGCAGCCAATTAGGGACAGCAAATAATTCACCCCTCCACTTT.

V and J are TRBV7-2 and TRBJ2-3; D is ambiguous. V shed 1 base and J shed 8 bases, with 10 bases lying between them. CDR3 length equals 13 residues. The germline gives CDR1 SGHTA, CDR2 FQGNSA. The CDR3 DNA sequence: TGTGCCAGCAGCTTAGGGGCAGTGGGTACGCAGTATTTT. This translates into CASSLGAVGTQYF.

The CDR3 sequence: CASRISQQVNTEAFF. For the CDR3, the DNA is TGTGCCAGTAGAATCAGCCAACAGGTGAACACTGAAGCTTTCTTT. This sequence joins TRBV19 and TRBJ1-1; D is possibly TRBD1 (5 bases). This CDR3 spans 15 amino acids. Germline assignment: CDR1 LNHDA and CDR2 SQIVND (reference sequence). V dropped 6 bases and J dropped 0 bases, with 14 bases sitting between them. Filled out from reference TRBV19 and TRBJ1-1, the complete variable domain reads DGGITQSPKYLFRKEGQNVTLSCEQNLNHDAMYWYRQDPGQGLRLIYYSQIVNDFQKGDIAEGYSVSREKKESFPLTVTSAQKNPTAFYLCASRISQQVNTEAFFGQGTRLTVV.

This clone was counted between two and nine times. The V call is TRBV12-3 or TRBV12-4, the J call TRBJ1-1; D is unresolved. CDR3 length: 12 residues. V shed 7 bases and J shed 3 bases, with 9 bases lying between them. The CDR3 here is CASKPGDTEAFF. Written as DNA, the CDR3 is TGTGCCAGCAAGCCAGGCGACACTGAAGCTTTCTTT.

This clone turned up a few times. The chain combines TRBV3-1 (or the pseudogene TRBV3-2) with TRBJ1-1; tentatively, D is TRBD1 (5 bases). The CDR3 totals 14 residues. Germline lookup yields CDR1 LGHDT and CDR2 YNNKEL (reference sequence). Trimming left V 3 bases short and J 2 bases short, with 10 bases between. The CDR3 sequence: CASSQAGYNTEAFF. The CDR3 DNA follows: TGTGCCAGCAGCCAGGCAGGGTATAACACTGAAGCTTTCTTT.

The rearrangement links TRBV5-5 to TRBJ2-2; 9 bases map to TRBD1. The germline CDR1 and CDR2 sequences are SGHKS and YYEKEE (reference sequence). The CDR3 is 16 amino acids. With 0 bases clipped from V and 9 bases from J, the junction kept 9 bases outside the gene matches. The CDR3 sequence is CASSLDEDRGIRELFF. For the CDR3, the DNA is TGTGCCAGCAGCTTGGACGAGGACAGGGGAATCCGGGAGCTGTTTTTT.